The 30 T cell receptor beta chains below come from one sample, sequenced in a study of blood T cell repertoires in COVID-19 (dated by TCRdb to about 2020). Libraries were prepared through the immunoSEQ multiplex PCR assay. The immuneACCESS repertoire file appears here via TCRdb, limited to in-frame rearrangements. These files lack a portion of the clones; in checked studies, under half of the deficit traces to unresolved V genes, and the cause of the others is not known. This sample is represented by a few hundred thousand clones; roughly 91% of them were singletons. 2% to 2.5% of the sample goes to the ten largest clones. Sequencing used PBMCs or T cells enriched from blood (not recorded which). The receptors here all came from a woman aged 60-75 years in a cohort exposed to, infected with or recovered from COVID-19 (not recorded which).

This clone was counted a single time. The rearrangement joins TRBV18 to TRBJ2-1; 12 bases match TRBD1. V shed 6 bases, J shed 5 bases, and the junction held 5 bases outside the gene matches. Germline assignment: CDR1 KGHSH and CDR2 LQKENI. This CDR3 is built from 15 residues. CDR3 nucleotide sequence: TGTGCCAGCTCGCTGGGACAGGGGGCCGACAATGAGCAGTTCTTC. Translated, it gives CASSLGQGADNEQFF.

The chain recombines TRBV7-9 with TRBJ1-2, with no clear D. Trimming cost V 1 base and J 5 bases, with 5 bases left between them. Germline values: CDR1 SEHNR, CDR2 FQNEAQ (reference sequence). This CDR3 comprises 12 residues. CDR3 nucleotide sequence: TGTGCCAGCAGCTTAGGCCAGTATGGCTACACCTTC. It translates to CASSLGQYGYTF.

This chain links TRBV6-4 with TRBJ2-1; TRBD2 aligns across 10 bases. Trimming at V came to 7 bases and at J to 1 base, leaving 4 bases not matched to a gene. The CDR3 runs to 15 residues. CDR1 and CDR2 (germline): MRHNA, SNTAGT. The CDR3 loop is CASTSLAGSYNEQFF. The CDR3 nucleotides are TGTGCCAGCACCTCACTAGCGGGGTCCTACAATGAGCAGTTCTTC.

V usage is TRBV30 and J usage is TRBJ1-4, with a possible D match to TRBD1 (6 bases). Germline V gives CDR1 GTSNPN, CDR2 SVGIG (reference sequence). The CDR3 contains 15 residues. Trimming stripped 0 bases from V and 7 bases from J, with 15 bases between. This chain's CDR3 is CAWSVYVGGGEKLFF. Here the CDR3 DNA reads TGTGCCTGGAGTGTATACGTAGGGGGGGGTGAAAAACTGTTTTTT.

This clone was observed at least ten times. The chain recombines TRBV3-1 (or the pseudogene TRBV3-2) with TRBJ1-5; tentative D call: TRBD1 (5 bases). Germline V lookup: CDR1 LGHDT, CDR2 YNNKEL (reference sequence). With 8 bases removed from V and 8 bases from J, the gap between germline ends came to 16 bases. There are 13 residues in the CDR3. In DNA form, the CDR3 reads TGTGCCAGCTCCGCAGGGCTTGGGAAGCCCCAGCATTTT. This codes for CASSAGLGKPQHF.

The chain couples TRBV2 to TRBJ2-3, with 7 bases fitting TRBD2. Germline V gene sequence: CDR1 SNHLY, CDR2 FYNNEI. The CDR3 has 14 residues. V trimming: 4 bases; J trimming: 2 bases; junction bases outside the gene matches: 3. Here the CDR3 DNA reads TGTGCCAGCAGTGGGACTAGTCTCACAGATACGCAGTATTTT. Translation gives CASSGTSLTDTQYF.

The chain has TRBV7-6 and TRBJ2-5; TRBD2 matches at 7 bases. The CDR3 is 15 amino acids. Germline assignment: CDR1 SGHVS and CDR2 FNYEAQ. V gave up 4 bases and J gave up 2 bases; unmatched junction bases: 7. DNA of the CDR3: TGTGCCAGCAGCTCAGGGAGGGGTACACAAGAGACCCAGTACTTC. It is translated as CASSSGRGTQETQYF.

The rearrangement uses TRBV4-1 and TRBJ2-3, with a possible D match to TRBD2 (5 bases). The V end lost 0 bases, the J end lost 0 bases, and 10 bases lay between the germline ends. Per the germline V gene, CDR1 is MGHRA and CDR2 is YSYEKL. This CDR3 has 16 residues. The CDR3 DNA follows: TGCGCCAGCAGCCAAGATATCGGGGTCAGCACAGATACGCAGTATTTT. Its translation: CASSQDIGVSTDTQYF.

The chain combines TRBV6-2 or TRBV6-3 with TRBJ1-5; a weak D match, TRBD1 (6 bases). Trimming shortened V by 6 bases and J by 4 bases, and 10 bases separated the two germline ends. CDR1 is MNHEY and CDR2 is SVGEGT in the germline V gene. The CDR3 loop spans 13 amino acids. The CDR3 nucleotides are TGTGCCAGCAGCTGGCAGGGGAATCAGCCCCAGCATTTT. It specifies CASSWQGNQPQHF.

The rearrangement joins TRBV28 to TRBJ1-1; a weak D match, TRBD1 (6 bases). This CDR3 is built from 15 residues. The germline CDR1 and CDR2 sequences are MDHEN and SYDVKM. V shed 1 base and J shed 2 bases, with 11 bases lying between them. Written as DNA, the CDR3 is TGTGCCAGCAGTTTATTTCCAGGGGCTAACACTGAAGCTTTCTTT. The encoded protein is CASSLFPGANTEAFF.

The chain couples TRBV27 to TRBJ2-5; D is unresolved. The V end was cut by 6 bases, the J end by 3 bases, with 11 bases between. In germline, CDR1 is MNHEY, CDR2 SMNVEV (reference sequence). The CDR3 runs 13 residues. CDR3 DNA: TGTGCCAGCAGGCGCCTCCTCGAAGAGACCCAGTACTTC. As protein: CASRRLLEETQYF.

The chain links TRBV6-5 to TRBJ1-4; 9 bases are shared with TRBD1. Germline-derived CDR1 and CDR2 are MNHEY and SVGAGI. The V segment lost 5 bases and the J segment 4 bases; nucleotides outside the gene matches: 5. This CDR3 has 15 residues. The CDR3 region has the DNA TGTGCCAGCAGTCCCTCGACAGGGGGTAATGAAAAACTGTTTTTT. Protein sequence: CASSPSTGGNEKLFF.

The chain combines TRBV2 with TRBJ2-2; 10 bases map to TRBD2. CDR3 length: 14 amino acids. J was trimmed by 4 bases and V by 5 bases; bases with no gene match: 1. Germline loops: CDR1 SNHLY, CDR2 FYNNEI. Here the CDR3 DNA reads TGTGCCAGCAGTAGCGGGAGGGGCACCGGGGAGCTGTTTTTT. This sequence encodes CASSSGRGTGELFF.

This clone showed up just a few times. The rearrangement uses TRBV5-4 and TRBJ1-2, with D possibly matching TRBD1 (5 bases). The V gene lost 1 base and the J gene lost 4 bases, with 8 bases spanning the gap. Germline V lookup: CDR1 SGHNT, CDR2 YYREEE (reference sequence). The CDR3 length is 13 residues. For the CDR3, the DNA is TGTGCCAGCAGCTTGCAGGGTGCCTATGGCTACACCTTC. As protein: CASSLQGAYGYTF.

This clone was seen a single time. V usage is TRBV6-5 and J usage is TRBJ2-2; 7 nucleotides match TRBD1. This CDR3 region has 15 residues. The V gene end was trimmed by 2 bases and the J gene end by 0 bases; junction bases not matched to a gene: 0. Germline CDR1 MNHEY, CDR2 SVGAGI. CDR3 coding DNA: TGTGCCAGCAGTTACGGGACAGCGAACACCGGGGAGCTGTTTTTT. Amino acids: CASSYGTANTGELFF.

The CDR3 DNA reads as TGTGCCAGCAGTGAAAGGTGGCAGGGGGACTACGAGCAGTACTTC. It specifies CASSERWQGDYEQYF. This chain links TRBV6-1 with TRBJ2-7; 7 bases align to TRBD1. The V gene's germline CDR1 is MNHNS and CDR2 SASEGT. The CDR3 has 15 residues. V gave up 2 bases and J gave up 3 bases; unmatched junction bases: 7.

This clone occurred once. The chain combines TRBV30 with TRBJ2-1; possible D gene TRBD2, 6 bases. The CDR3 has 13 amino acids. Deletions cut 1 base from V and 9 bases from J, with 13 bases between. The germline CDR1 and CDR2 sequences are GTSNPN and SVGIG (reference sequence). In DNA form, the CDR3 reads TGTGCCTGGAGTGAGGGACTGGATGCTGAGCAGTTCTTC. This translates into CAWSEGLDAEQFF. Together with reference TRBV30 and TRBJ2-1, the CDR3 gives the full variable domain: SQTIHQWPATLVQPVGSPLSLECTVEGTSNPNLYWYRQAAGRGLQLLFYSVGIGQISSEVPQNLSASRPQDRQFILSSKKLLLSDSGFYLCAWSEGLDAEQFFGPGTRLTVL.

The chain uses TRBV27 and TRBJ1-2, with 8 bases fitting TRBD1. Looked up from germline, CDR1 is MNHEY and CDR2 is SMNVEV (reference sequence). This CDR3 contains 15 residues. Trimming removed 5 bases from V and 5 bases from J; junction bases left unmatched: 10. This CDR3 reads CASSHGTGSKYGYTF. CDR3 DNA: TGTGCCAGCAGTCACGGGACAGGCAGCAAATATGGCTACACCTTC.

The chain employs TRBV28 and TRBJ2-1; 15 bases are shared with TRBD2. The germline V gene has CDR1 MDHEN and CDR2 SYDVKM. Losses at the gene ends were 3 bases for V and 12 bases for J; bases not matched to a gene: 15. The CDR3 extends over 18 amino acids. Written as DNA, the CDR3 is TGTGCCAGCAGTTTGATTTCGACCGGGGGACTAGCGGGGGGAAGGCAGTTCTTC. Translated: CASSLISTGGLAGGRQFF.

The chain uses TRBV5-1 and TRBJ1-6; 7 bases are shared with TRBD1. This CDR3 has 14 residues. V dropped 8 bases and J dropped 7; count of bases not matched to a gene: 9. Germline lookup yields CDR1 SGHRS and CDR2 YFSETQ. The DNA of the CDR3 is TGCGCCAGAGGACAGGACGGAGGGAATTCACCCCTCCACTTT. This translates into CARGQDGGNSPLHF.

A single count supports this clone. The rearrangement joins TRBV7-6 to TRBJ2-2, with D uncertain. Trimming removed 7 bases at V and 2 bases at J, with 14 bases between. CDR3 length: 15 residues. Germline lookup yields CDR1 SGHVS and CDR2 FNYEAQ. In DNA form, the CDR3 reads TGTGCCAGCACCCTGCGGCAGACCAACACCGGGGAGCTGTTTTTT. Its protein is CASTLRQTNTGELFF. The variable domain in full, completed from reference TRBV7-6 and TRBJ2-2, reads GAGVSQSPRYKVTKRGQDVALRCDPISGHVSLYWYRQALGQGPEFLTYFNYEAQQDKSGLPNDRFSAERPEGSISTLTIQRTEQRDSAMYRCASTLRQTNTGELFFGEGSRLTVL.

This clone came up once. CDR3 nucleotide sequence: TGTGCCAGCAGTTCCGGACAGGGGGGAAACTATGGCTACACCTTC. It encodes CASSSGQGGNYGYTF. The rearrangement links TRBV28 to TRBJ1-2; 10 bases are a match to TRBD1. V lost 4 bases, J lost 2 bases, and 4 bases stayed unmatched. This CDR3 is built from 15 residues. The germline CDR1 and CDR2 sequences are MDHEN and SYDVKM.

A few counts support this clone. The gene calls are TRBV11-2 and TRBJ2-1; a possible D gene is TRBD1 (5 bases). This CDR3 contains 15 residues. CDR1 and CDR2 (germline): SGHAT, FQNNGV. V was trimmed by 0 bases and J by 6 bases, leaving 12 bases between them. The CDR3 region is CASSLEAGPANEQFF. CDR3 coding DNA: TGTGCCAGCAGCTTAGAGGCAGGGCCGGCCAATGAGCAGTTCTTC.

This sequence joins TRBV6-6 and TRBJ2-7; 15 bases match TRBD2. The CDR3 sequence is 18 residues long. V was clipped by 5 bases and J by 1 base; unmatched bases: 9. The germline gives CDR1 MNHNY, CDR2 SVGAGI (reference sequence). The CDR3 protein is CASSQGLAGGTVSYEQYF. The CDR3 coding sequence is TGTGCCAGCAGTCAGGGACTAGCGGGAGGAACCGTGTCCTACGAGCAGTACTTC.

The chain recombines TRBV19 with TRBJ2-1, with 9 bases fitting TRBD2. V shed 7 bases, J shed 0 bases, and the junction held 16 bases outside the gene matches. The germline V gene has CDR1 LNHDA and CDR2 SQIVND (reference sequence). The CDR3 sequence is 19 residues long. CDR3 sequence (DNA): TGTGCCAGTACCTCATATTGGGCGGGACTAGCAGGCTCCTACAATGAGCAGTTCTTC. Translation: CASTSYWAGLAGSYNEQFF. Combining the CDR3 with reference TRBV19 and TRBJ2-1 gives the whole variable domain DGGITQSPKYLFRKEGQNVTLSCEQNLNHDAMYWYRQDPGQGLRLIYYSQIVNDFQKGDIAEGYSVSREKKESFPLTVTSAQKNPTAFYLCASTSYWAGLAGSYNEQFFGPGTRLTVL.

The V and J genes are TRBV28 and TRBJ1-5; perhaps TRBD1 as D (5 bases). V lost 6 bases and J 1 base, leaving 19 bases between the germline ends. Looked up from germline, CDR1 is MDHEN and CDR2 is SYDVKM. The CDR3 contains 17 residues. CDR3 in amino acids: CASRSVMGRSSNQPQHF. CDR3 nucleotide sequence: TGTGCCAGCAGGTCCGTCATGGGGCGATCGAGCAATCAGCCCCAGCATTTT.

This clone was recorded only once. The rearrangement links TRBV18 to TRBJ1-1, with D tentatively TRBD1 (6 bases). Germline CDR1 KGHSH, CDR2 LQKENI. V lost 4 bases and J lost 4, with 13 bases in between. This CDR3 comprises 14 residues. The chain's CDR3 is CASSLEGVGTEAFF. CDR3 in DNA: TGTGCCAGCTCACTAGAGGGGGTTGGCACTGAAGCTTTCTTT.

The chain carries TRBV19 and TRBJ2-1, with TRBD1 as a possible D gene (6 bases). Germline CDR1 and CDR2: LNHDA and SQIVND (reference sequence). The CDR3 contains 14 residues. V lost 5 bases and J lost 5, with 13 bases in between. This chain's CDR3 is CASSRTETNNEQFF. The CDR3 DNA is TGTGCCAGTAGTCGGACAGAAACCAACAATGAGCAGTTCTTC.

V usage is TRBV2 and J usage is TRBJ2-7; 7 bases map to TRBD2. Trimming took 6 bases from V and 5 from J; bases not matched to a gene: 7. The CDR3 sequence is 13 residues long. Germline V CDR1 and CDR2: SNHLY, FYNNEI. CDR3 nucleotide sequence: TGTGCCAGCAGGCGGACTGGGGGGGACGAGCAGTACTTC. Its protein product is CASRRTGGDEQYF.

The CDR3 protein is CAWSVPGQLRQFF. CDR3 in DNA: TGTGCCTGGAGTGTCCCGGGACAGCTTAGGCAGTTCTTC. The chain combines TRBV30 with TRBJ2-1; 7 bases fit TRBD1. Germline V lookup: CDR1 GTSNPN, CDR2 SVGIG (reference sequence). The CDR3 spans 13 residues. With V trimmed by 0 bases and J by 12 bases, 8 bases remained unmatched.